This T cell receptor beta chain stems from a study of early T cells in non-severe SARS-CoV-2 infection listed by TCRdb under 2021. Concerning the study at large: TCR sequencing used bulk RNA from unsorted whole blood, so alpha and beta chains could not be paired.

The method was 5' RACE. The instrument was a NextSeq 500. In the TCR library protocol, unique molecular identifiers were attached to individual cDNA molecules to correct for PCR bias and sequencing error. Sequencing covered both TCR alpha and beta chains, and within each sample the abundances of alpha and beta sequences were tightly co-correlated. On the study's bioinformatics: V gene, J gene and CDR3 annotation of TCR sequences was performed with Decombinator V4. Expanded TCRs were defined as changing significantly between any two time points under a Poisson model with p below 0.0001. TCR abundances were normalised to the total number of TCRs sequenced per sample and were expressed as counts per million. MAIT TCRs were defined by TRAV1-2 paired with TRAJ12, TRAJ20 or TRAJ33, and iNKT TCRs by TRAV10 paired with TRAJ18. VDJdb, accessed 1 November 2021, was searched for CMV, EBV and SARS-CoV-2 annotated TCRs, excluding TCRs annotated for multiple antigens. TCRdb reanalyzed the raw reads on its own, using fastp at Q25 for trimming and MiXCR for clone calling, and kept in-frame beta chains. Each entry is one CDR3 protein sequence, shown with its most common DNA and genes. V and J calls and clone size were set by TCRdb, not the authors. Present in this sample are 30,000 or so distinct CDR3 sequences, around 5% of which were seen just once. The top ten constitute around 3.4% of the sample.

The CDR3, from cysteine to phenylalanine, totals 15 residues. Of all the DNA, just the CDR3 is kept, 45 bases in frame from base 1. V trim: 6 bases; J trim: 3 bases; unmatched bases: 6. Reading the germline V gene gives CDR1 MNHEY and CDR2 SVGAGI. The research as a whole found: VDJdb matching was skewed toward anti-spike CD8 responses, so virus-specific expansions were likely underestimated and private and CD4 specificities were missed.

The sample holds many counts of this clonotype. Its target antigen remains unknown. Per-nucleotide qualities are absent, and no much larger clonotype sits a single base away. The study was a case-control design nested within a healthcare worker cohort in London, UK, with weekly nasopharyngeal swab PCR tests and blood sampling. Between 23 and 31 March 2020, the week of the UK lockdown, healthcare workers were enrolled and then followed up weekly for as long as 16 weeks. The source is an adult who was a healthcare worker with PCR-confirmed SARS-CoV-2 infection or an uninfected control (not recorded which). This sequence uses TRBV6-5 and TRBJ1-5, with 9 bases in between that match TRBD1. Source material: whole blood. The bases are TGTGCCAGCAGCGTGGACAGGGGTTACAATCAGCCCCAGCATTTT. Translated, this gives CASSVDRGYNQPQHF.